This passage covers 19 T cell receptor beta chains from one sample sequenced in a study of long-term antiretroviral therapy in people with HIV. The run of the v3.0 immunoSEQ assay was at survey level. Measured with immunoSEQ multiplex PCR; TCRdb has only the in-frame clones, and not every one. The sample holds roughly 18,000 clones, 91% seen once. Source: unsorted PBMCs, taken 3 years after starting antiretroviral therapy. The receptors stem from a man aged 45 to 65 with HIV.

This clone was picked up one time. The chain is built from TRBV29-1 and TRBJ1-2; 9 nucleotides align to TRBD1. From germline, CDR1 is SQVTM and CDR2 ANQGSEA. After removal of 5 bases from V and 4 bases from J, the junction contained 11 bases not matched to a gene. CDR3 length: 15 amino acids. CDR3 loop: CSVSRDRVVGYGYTF. Written as DNA, the CDR3 is TGCAGCGTTTCCCGGGACAGGGTTGTGGGCTATGGCTACACCTTC. Full variable domain (outside the CDR3, taken from reference TRBV29-1 and TRBJ1-2): SAVISQKPSRDICQRGTSLTIQCQVDSQVTMMFWYRQQPGQSLTLIATANQGSEATYESGFVIDKFPISRPNLTFSTLTVSNMSPEDSSIYLCSVSRDRVVGYGYTFGSGTRLTVV.

This clone was recorded only once. The chain uses TRBV5-1 and TRBJ2-1, with 9 bases aligning to TRBD1. Germline V CDR1 and CDR2: SGHRS, YFSETQ. Unmatched junction bases numbered 1, after V lost 3 bases and J lost 6 bases. There are 13 residues in the CDR3. The CDR3 nucleotides are TGCGCCAGCAGCTCGGACAGGGGCAATGAGCAGTTCTTC. Translating it yields CASSSDRGNEQFF.

V gene TRBV7-9 combines with J gene TRBJ2-7; TRBD1 matches 7 bases. The CDR3 is made up of 16 amino acids. Looked up from germline, CDR1 is SEHNR and CDR2 is FQNEAQ (reference sequence). The V segment lost 5 bases and the J segment 1 base; nucleotides outside the gene matches: 11. The CDR3 spells CASSPGTDLRSYEQYF. The CDR3 nucleotides read TGTGCCAGCAGCCCCGGGACAGACCTCCGATCCTACGAGCAGTACTTC.

Written as DNA, the CDR3 is TGTGCCATCAGTGGCCCGACAGGGAAGGACACAGATACGCAGTATTTT. Protein product: CAISGPTGKDTDTQYF. This rearrangement joins TRBV10-3 to TRBJ2-3; 7 bases map to TRBD1. Per the germline V gene, CDR1 is ENHRY and CDR2 is SYGVKD. J lost 2 bases, V lost 4 bases, and 9 bases had no gene match. CDR3 length: 16 residues.

The chain has TRBV7-9 and TRBJ2-3; 9 bases agree with TRBD1. This CDR3 comprises 15 residues. Per germline, CDR1 SEHNR and CDR2 FQNEAQ (reference sequence). The V gene end was trimmed by 4 bases and the J gene end by 3 bases; junction bases not matched to a gene: 5. As DNA, the CDR3 is TGTGCCAGCAGCTCGGGACAGGGCAGGACAGATACGCAGTATTTT. Protein product: CASSSGQGRTDTQYF.

The chain is built from TRBV7-9 and TRBJ1-5, with D perhaps matching TRBD1 (5 bases). This CDR3 is 12 amino acids long. The V and J ends lost 5 bases and 15 bases respectively, with 17 bases between them. CDR1 is SEHNR, CDR2 FQNEAQ, per germline (reference sequence). The CDR3, as DNA: TGTGCCAGCAGCGTTCACCCGGGACCGCCGCATTTT. Its translation: CASSVHPGPPHF.

The chain carries TRBV28 and TRBJ1-6; D remains ambiguous. Germline CDR1 is MDHEN and CDR2 is SYDVKM. This CDR3 is 13 amino acids long. V was trimmed by 4 bases and J by 4 bases, leaving 5 bases between them. The CDR3 bases are TGTGCCAGCAGTTCCTCATATAATTCACCCCTCCACTTT. Translating it yields CASSSSYNSPLHF.

The genes are TRBV9 and TRBJ2-2; no reliable D call. Trimming left V 4 bases short and J 6 bases short, with 7 bases between. This CDR3 is built from 12 residues. Germline V gives CDR1 SGDLS, CDR2 YYNGEE. The CDR3 sequence: CASSPLPGELFF. CDR3 DNA sequence: TGTGCCAGCAGCCCTCTACCCGGGGAGCTGTTTTTT.

The chain links TRBV9 to TRBJ1-2, with D perhaps TRBD1 (6 bases). This CDR3 region has 16 residues. The germline CDR1 and CDR2 sequences are SGDLS and YYNGEE. The V gene lost 0 bases and the J gene lost 1 base, with 13 bases spanning the gap. The CDR3 spells CASSVGWAGDNYGYTF. The CDR3 DNA follows: TGTGCCAGCAGCGTAGGTTGGGCAGGGGATAACTATGGCTACACCTTC.

The rearrangement uses TRBV19 and TRBJ2-1, with TRBD1 as a possible D gene (5 bases). The CDR3 loop spans 15 amino acids. Germline lookup yields CDR1 LNHDA and CDR2 SQIVND (reference sequence). V lost 5 bases to trimming and J lost 0 bases, with 11 bases between them. CDR3 protein: CASSYRQSSYNEQFF. The CDR3 DNA reads TGTGCCAGTAGTTATCGACAGAGCTCCTACAATGAGCAGTTCTTC.

The chain has TRBV30 and TRBJ1-2; D is unclear. From germline, CDR1 is GTSNPN and CDR2 SVGIG (reference sequence). Between the trimmed V and J ends, which lost 8 bases and 1 base, there was a span of 14 bases. The CDR3 length is 13 residues. DNA for the CDR3: TGTGCCGCGGAAGGTGGGAGTAACTATGGCTACACCTTC. This translates into CAAEGGSNYGYTF.

In its sample, this clone was seen a few times. The J gene is TRBJ1-1, the V gene TRBV7-9; no definite D call. CDR1 SEHNR and CDR2 FQNEAQ come from the germline V gene (reference sequence). Between the trimmed V and J ends, which lost 7 bases and 1 base, there was a span of 7 bases. The CDR3 is 12 amino acids. The CDR3 bases are TGTGCCAGCACCTTGGAGAACACTGAAGCTTTCTTT. It yields the protein CASTLENTEAFF. The full variable domain, its missing parts supplied by reference TRBV7-9 and TRBJ1-1, is DTGVSQNPRHKITKRGQNVTFRCDPISEHNRLYWYRQTLGQGPEFLTYFQNEAQLEKSRLLSDRFSAERPKGSFSTLEIQRTEQGDSAMYLCASTLENTEAFFGQGTRLTVV.

This clone was counted a single time. The chain couples TRBV19 to TRBJ1-2; 7 bases fit TRBD1. Trimming at V came to 4 bases and at J to 10 bases, leaving 6 bases not matched to a gene. The CDR3 consists of 12 residues. The germline V gene has CDR1 LNHDA and CDR2 SQIVND (reference sequence). In nucleotides, the CDR3 is TGTGCCAGTAGTAGCAGGGGGGTGTCCTACACCTTC. It is translated as CASSSRGVSYTF.

V and J are TRBV2 and TRBJ2-2; the D call may be TRBD1 or TRBD2 (6 bases each). The length of the CDR3 is 13 residues. Germline V lookup: CDR1 SNHLY, CDR2 FYNNEI. The germline V and J ends were trimmed by 7 bases and 7 bases, with 13 bases remaining between them. The CDR3 spells CASTWGAVGELFF. In nucleotides, the CDR3 is TGTGCCAGCACGTGGGGGGCCGTCGGGGAGCTGTTTTTT.

The rearrangement links TRBV6-1 to TRBJ1-2; D is uncertain. The germline V and J ends were trimmed by 3 bases and 2 bases, with 10 bases remaining between them. The germline V gene encodes CDR1 MNHNS and CDR2 SASEGT. This CDR3 contains 14 residues. The chain's CDR3 is CASSDGKTNYGYTF. In nucleotides, the CDR3 is TGTGCCAGCAGTGACGGGAAAACGAACTATGGCTACACCTTC.

The chain has TRBV9 and TRBJ1-2, with D perhaps matching TRBD1 (6 bases). This CDR3 is 16 amino acids long. Looked up from germline, CDR1 is SGDLS and CDR2 is YYNGEE. Trimming took 4 bases from V and 4 from J, leaving 20 bases between them. The CDR3 sequence: CASSPHLPGGVYGYTF. As DNA, the CDR3 is TGTGCCAGCAGCCCCCACCTCCCCGGGGGCGTCTATGGCTACACCTTC.

The chain joins TRBV29-1 to TRBJ1-3, with TRBD1 as a possible D gene (6 bases). CDR1 and CDR2 (germline): SQVTM, ANQGSEA. Trimming took off 6 bases at V and 12 bases at J, with 15 bases between the two ends. The CDR3 is 11 residues long. CDR3 protein: CSVEKGVRIYF. CDR3 nucleotides: TGCAGCGTGGAAAAGGGGGTGCGCATATATTTT.

CDR3 bases: TGTGCCAGTAGTCAAACCATGGGGGCGGCTGAGCAGTTCTTC. Its translation is CASSQTMGAAEQFF. This chain links TRBV19 with TRBJ2-1; D is possibly TRBD1 (6 bases). V was trimmed by 5 bases and J by 9 bases, leaving 17 bases between them. Germline V CDR1 and CDR2: LNHDA, SQIVND (reference sequence). This CDR3 spans 14 amino acids.

The chain joins TRBV5-1 to TRBJ2-7; TRBD2 matches 8 bases. The CDR3 is 16 amino acids. J lost 1 base, V lost 4 bases, and 10 bases had no gene match. Germline V CDR1 and CDR2: SGHRS, YFSETQ. CDR3 nucleotides: TGCGCCAGCAGCCCGGGGGGGGATGCCCTTTCCTACGAGCAGTACTTC. Translation: CASSPGGDALSYEQYF.